Below, one T cell receptor beta chain is given with its context. Its target is not known. The assay was immunoSEQ multiplex PCR, and TCRdb's table has in-frame clones only and misses some. The profile shows about 96,000 clones, approximately 90% of them singletons. The entry originates in a study of T cell responses to AZD1222 COVID-19 vaccine. Study findings and constraints: Baseline seropositives among AZD1222 recipients totaled only five or six. Nearly half of unique spike-specific TCRs reportedly avoided B.1.351 and B.1.1.7 mutated regions. Researchers took repertoire samples only after the peak T cell response had come. White British donors predominated, females outnumbered males, and clonal diversity was possibly underestimated.

The CDR3 spans 14 residues. V shed 5 bases, J shed 7 bases, and the junction held 5 bases outside the gene matches. Per the germline V gene, CDR1 is MNHEY and CDR2 is SVGEGT. The source of this sequence is an adult in good health. V and J are TRBV6-2 or TRBV6-3 and TRBJ2-2, with TRBD2 identical over 9 bases. This sample comprised peripheral blood, obtained on day 0 of AZD1222 vaccination. CDR3 protein: CASSGSGGVGELFF. In nucleotides, the CDR3 is TGTGCCAGCAGTGGTAGCGGGGGAGTCGGGGAGCTGTTTTTT.